What follows are 21 T cell receptor beta chains derived from one specimen sequenced in a study of Ad26.COV2.S vaccination and SARS-CoV-2 variants. Sequencing used immunoSEQ multiplex PCR; TCRdb keeps in-frame clones, though not all of them. The sample shows around 250,000 clones, around 85% of them seen only once. Treatment in this sample: some 20 received Ad26.COV2.S at low or high dose, single or two shots; 5 received placebo; per-sample allocation not given. After the first vaccine or placebo injection, samples were drawn on day 63. The specimen comprised peripheral blood, sampled in a trial of Ad26.COV2.S vaccine versus placebo. The receptors were sampled from a person aged 18-60 years who received the Ad26.COV2.S COVID-19 vaccine or a placebo.

The chain carries TRBV30 and TRBJ1-1; D possibly corresponds to TRBD1 (6 bases). Trimming took 3 bases from V and 0 from J, leaving 14 bases between them. The germline gives CDR1 GTSNPN, CDR2 SVGIG (reference sequence). There are 15 residues in the CDR3. The CDR3 nucleotides are TGTGCCTGGAGCAACGAGGGGGTGCTGAACACTGAAGCTTTCTTT. It specifies CAWSNEGVLNTEAFF. Combining the CDR3 with reference TRBV30 and TRBJ1-1 gives the whole variable domain SQTIHQWPATLVQPVGSPLSLECTVEGTSNPNLYWYRQAAGRGLQLLFYSVGIGQISSEVPQNLSASRPQDRQFILSSKKLLLSDSGFYLCAWSNEGVLNTEAFFGQGTRLTVV.

CDR3 region: CASSGLAQSSYNEQFF. The CDR3 region has the DNA TGTGCCAGCAGCGGGTTAGCGCAAAGCTCCTACAATGAGCAGTTCTTC. This chain uses TRBV5-5 with TRBJ2-1, with D perhaps matching TRBD2 (5 bases). V was shortened by 4 bases and J by 0 bases, with 14 bases between the two germline ends. Per germline, CDR1 SGHKS and CDR2 YYEKEE (reference sequence). The CDR3 covers 16 residues.

V usage is TRBV19 and J usage is TRBJ2-7, with a tentative D call TRBD2 (5 bases). This CDR3 is built from 14 residues. V dropped 1 base and J dropped 2 bases, with 9 bases sitting between them. Looked up from germline, CDR1 is LNHDA and CDR2 is SQIVND (reference sequence). CDR3 coding DNA: TGTGCCAGTAGTATAGGAGAGGGAACCTACGAGCAGTACTTC. Its protein is CASSIGEGTYEQYF.

The J gene is TRBJ2-3, the V gene TRBV5-1; D is perhaps TRBD2 (5 bases). The ends were cut back, 7 bases at V and 6 bases at J, with 15 bases in the middle. Germline-derived CDR1 and CDR2 are SGHRS and YFSETQ. The CDR3 is 13 residues long. In nucleotides, the CDR3 is TGCGCCAGCGCTGACGCGGGCCACGATACGCAGTATTTT. It yields the protein CASADAGHDTQYF. The full variable domain, rest sourced from reference TRBV5-1 and TRBJ2-3, is KAGVTQTPRYLIKTRGQQVTLSCSPISGHRSVSWYQQTPGQGLQFLFEYFSETQRNKGNFPGRFSGRQFSNSRSEMNVSTLELGDSALYLCASADAGHDTQYFGPGTRLTVL.

The chain combines TRBV19 with TRBJ1-1; weak D call: TRBD1 (5 bases). From germline, CDR1 is LNHDA and CDR2 SQIVND (reference sequence). The CDR3 sequence is 14 residues long. V lost 8 bases and J lost 1, with 14 bases in between. The chain's CDR3 is CASGPWGTNTEAFF. The CDR3 DNA reads TGTGCCAGTGGGCCCTGGGGGACGAACACTGAAGCTTTCTTT. Combining the CDR3 with reference TRBV19 and TRBJ1-1 gives the whole variable domain DGGITQSPKYLFRKEGQNVTLSCEQNLNHDAMYWYRQDPGQGLRLIYYSQIVNDFQKGDIAEGYSVSREKKESFPLTVTSAQKNPTAFYLCASGPWGTNTEAFFGQGTRLTVV.

Many counts were recorded for this clone. The chain is built from TRBV11-2 and TRBJ2-7; 11 nucleotides agree with TRBD1. The germline gives CDR1 SGHAT, CDR2 FQNNGV. Trimming cost V 5 bases and J 2 bases; bases outside gene matches: 5. CDR3 size: 15 residues. In DNA, the CDR3 is TGTGCCAGCAGCGGACAGGGGGCCACCGCCTACGAGCAGTACTTC. It translates to CASSGQGATAYEQYF.

The chain employs TRBV9 and TRBJ2-2; 9 nucleotides match TRBD2. The CDR3 totals 16 residues. The ends lost 0 bases at V and 4 bases at J; junction bases unmatched: 4. Germline CDR1 reads SGDLS; CDR2 reads YYNGEE. In DNA, the CDR3 is TGTGCCAGCAGCGTAGATAATAGCGGGGGCACCGGGGAGCTGTTTTTT. It specifies CASSVDNSGGTGELFF.

The rearrangement joins TRBV14 to TRBJ2-2; 12 nucleotides align to TRBD2. The junction had 8 bases not matched to a gene; V was cut back by 2 bases and J by 7 bases. This CDR3 contains 17 residues. Germline V gene lookup returns CDR1 SGHDN and CDR2 FVKESK. The CDR3 is CASSQLGLAGARGELFF. In nucleotides, the CDR3 is TGTGCCAGCAGCCAACTGGGACTAGCGGGCGCCCGCGGGGAGCTGTTTTTT.

The J gene is TRBJ1-1, the V gene TRBV12-5; D may be TRBD1 (5 bases). CDR1 and CDR2 (germline): LGHNT, FRNRAP. The CDR3 extends over 18 amino acids. Trimming took off 0 bases at V and 0 bases at J, with 17 bases between the two ends. The CDR3 loop reads CASGLVLGPGMLNTEAFF. The CDR3 DNA reads as TGTGCTAGTGGTTTGGTACTGGGACCGGGGATGTTGAACACTGAAGCTTTCTTT.

This chain joins TRBV27 and TRBJ1-6; D may be TRBD1 (6 bases). V lost 0 bases and J 10 bases, leaving 16 bases between the germline ends. The CDR3 is made up of 16 amino acids. Germline lookup yields CDR1 MNHEY and CDR2 SMNVEV (reference sequence). CDR3 coding DNA: TGTGCCAGCAGTTTATCGGTCCCTCAGGGGAGATCACCCCTCCACTTT. Its protein is CASSLSVPQGRSPLHF.

This clone was seen just once. The V gene is TRBV6-5, the J gene TRBJ2-1, with D possibly matching TRBD2 (6 bases). Per the germline V gene, CDR1 is MNHEY and CDR2 is SVGAGI. Trimming stripped 5 bases from V and 8 bases from J, with 16 bases between. This CDR3 has 14 residues. The CDR3 is CASSPSPGSYEQFF. The DNA for the CDR3 is TGTGCCAGCAGTCCTTCCCCCGGGAGTTATGAGCAGTTCTTC.

CDR3 region: CANRMTGGTEAFF. In DNA, the CDR3 is TGTGCCAACAGGATGACAGGCGGCACTGAAGCTTTCTTT. The chain combines TRBV18 with TRBJ1-1; maybe TRBD1 (6 bases). This CDR3 has 13 amino acids. Trimming took 10 bases from V and 4 from J, leaving 16 bases between them. Looked up from germline, CDR1 is KGHSH and CDR2 is LQKENI.

This chain links TRBV10-2 with TRBJ1-2; possibly TRBD1 for D (6 bases). From germline, CDR1 is WSHSY and CDR2 SAAADI. The CDR3 spans 17 residues. Between the trimmed V and J ends, which lost 4 bases and 3 bases, there was a span of 21 bases. Written as DNA, the CDR3 is TGCGCCAGCAGTGGGGGCCAGGGGTACGATAAGTACTATGGCTACACCTTC. Its translation: CASSGGQGYDKYYGYTF.

V gene TRBV9 combines with J gene TRBJ2-1, with 11 positions matching TRBD2. This CDR3 comprises 16 residues. Per the germline V gene, CDR1 is SGDLS and CDR2 is YYNGEE. V lost 3 bases and J lost 8; bases outside the gene matches: 10. CDR3 DNA sequence: TGTGCCAGCAGCGCCTTAATAGCGGGGGGGTTCGATGAGCAGTTCTTC. Translating it yields CASSALIAGGFDEQFF.

This clone came up a few times. V gene TRBV30 combines with J gene TRBJ1-5; 7 nucleotides line up with TRBD1. CDR1 and CDR2 (germline): GTSNPN, SVGIG (reference sequence). This CDR3 has 13 amino acids. Trimming cost V 0 bases and J 5 bases; bases outside gene matches: 1. CDR3 loop: CAWSVQGHQPQHF. The CDR3 nucleotides are TGTGCCTGGAGTGTACAGGGGCATCAGCCCCAGCATTTT.

V and J are TRBV10-3 and TRBJ1-1; 8 nucleotides line up with TRBD1. This CDR3 contains 13 residues. Germline V lookup: CDR1 ENHRY, CDR2 SYGVKD. V was pared by 10 bases and J by 3 bases, with 7 bases of the junction left unmatched. The CDR3 coding sequence is TGTGCCACCCGGACAGGGAGAGACACTGAAGCTTTCTTT. Its protein is CATRTGRDTEAFF.

J is TRBJ1-1 and V is TRBV5-1, with 7 nucleotides matching TRBD1. V lost 0 bases, J lost 4 bases, and 6 bases stayed unmatched. The CDR3 is 15 residues long. Germline V lookup: CDR1 SGHRS, CDR2 YFSETQ. CDR3 nucleotide sequence: TGCGCCAGCAGCTTGGGAACAGGGGCCGGCACTGAAGCTTTCTTT. Its protein product is CASSLGTGAGTEAFF.

This chain joins TRBV7-3 and TRBJ2-1, with TRBD1 identical over 7 bases. This CDR3 has 14 amino acids. V was pared by 3 bases and J by 4 bases, with 3 bases of the junction left unmatched. Germline V gives CDR1 SGHTA, CDR2 FQGTGA. Written as DNA, the CDR3 is TGTGCCAGCAGCTTCGGGACAGAGTACAATGAGCAGTTCTTC. Encoded protein: CASSFGTEYNEQFF.

V gene TRBV18 combines with J gene TRBJ2-7; D perhaps matches TRBD1 (5 bases). CDR1 KGHSH and CDR2 LQKENI come from the germline V gene. The CDR3 runs to 14 residues. Trimming removed 10 bases from V and 3 bases from J, with 19 bases in between. The CDR3 is CATNQGGSFYEQYF. CDR3 sequence (DNA): TGTGCCACAAACCAGGGTGGCAGTTTCTACGAGCAGTACTTC.

The rearrangement links TRBV4-1 to TRBJ2-1; D possibly corresponds to TRBD1 (6 bases). Germline V gives CDR1 MGHRA, CDR2 YSYEKL. The CDR3 is 14 residues long. The V and J ends lost 1 base and 4 bases respectively, with 8 bases between them. CDR3 in DNA: TGCGCCAGCAGCCAAGGCGGACAGTACAATGAGCAGTTCTTC. Its translation: CASSQGGQYNEQFF.

In this sample, this clone turned up a few times. The gene calls are TRBV24-1 and TRBJ1-2, with TRBD1 matching 8 bases. The CDR3 runs 16 residues. Germline CDR1 is KGHDR and CDR2 is SFDVKD. Trimming cost V 4 bases and J 3 bases; bases outside gene matches: 9. The CDR3 is CATSDSGQGYYYGYTF. DNA of the CDR3: TGTGCCACCAGTGACTCCGGACAGGGCTATTACTATGGCTACACCTTC.